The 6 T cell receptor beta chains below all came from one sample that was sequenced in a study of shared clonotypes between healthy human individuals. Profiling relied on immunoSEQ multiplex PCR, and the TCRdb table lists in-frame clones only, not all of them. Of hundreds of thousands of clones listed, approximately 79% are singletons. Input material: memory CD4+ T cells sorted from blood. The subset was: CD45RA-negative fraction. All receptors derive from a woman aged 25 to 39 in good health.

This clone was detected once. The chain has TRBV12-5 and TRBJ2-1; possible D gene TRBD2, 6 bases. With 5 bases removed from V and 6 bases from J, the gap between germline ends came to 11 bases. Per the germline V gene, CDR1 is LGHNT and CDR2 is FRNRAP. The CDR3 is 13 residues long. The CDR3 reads CASGPGLLNEQFF. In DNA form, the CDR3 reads TGTGCTAGTGGTCCGGGACTTCTCAATGAGCAGTTCTTC. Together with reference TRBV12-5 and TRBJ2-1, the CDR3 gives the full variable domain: DARVTQTPRHKVTEMGQEVTMRCQPILGHNTVFWYRQTMMQGLELLAYFRNRAPLDDSGMPKDRFSAEMPDATLATLKIQPSEPRDSAVYFCASGPGLLNEQFFGPGTRLTVL.

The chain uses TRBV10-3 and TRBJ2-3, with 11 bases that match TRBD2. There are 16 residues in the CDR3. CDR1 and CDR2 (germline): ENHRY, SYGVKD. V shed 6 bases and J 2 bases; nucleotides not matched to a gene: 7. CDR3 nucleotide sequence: TGTGCCATCAGCCCAAGACTAGCGGGACACACAGATACGCAGTATTTT. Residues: CAISPRLAGHTDTQYF.

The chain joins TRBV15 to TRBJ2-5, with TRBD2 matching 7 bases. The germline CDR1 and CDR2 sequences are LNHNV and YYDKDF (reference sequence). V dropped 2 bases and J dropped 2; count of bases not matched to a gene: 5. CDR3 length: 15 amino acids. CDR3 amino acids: CATSRRGLLQETQYF. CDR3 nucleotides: TGTGCCACCAGCAGACGGGGACTACTACAAGAGACCCAGTACTTC.

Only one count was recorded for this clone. The CDR3 coding sequence is TGTGCCAGCAGTGCCTCTGGCTACGCGGGGGACCTTGGGACCCAGTACTTC. This gives the protein CASSASGYAGDLGTQYF. The rearrangement links TRBV6-1 to TRBJ2-5; 7 nucleotides agree with TRBD2. The CDR3 is 17 amino acids. V lost 4 bases and J lost 7; bases outside the gene matches: 18. CDR1 is MNHNS and CDR2 is SASEGT in the germline V gene.

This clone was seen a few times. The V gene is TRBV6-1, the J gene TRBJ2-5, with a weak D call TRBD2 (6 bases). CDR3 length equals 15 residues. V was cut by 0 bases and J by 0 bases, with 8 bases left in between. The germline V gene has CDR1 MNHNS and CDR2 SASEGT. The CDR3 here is CASSEALAYQETQYF. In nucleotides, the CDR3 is TGTGCCAGCAGTGAAGCTCTAGCGTACCAAGAGACCCAGTACTTC.

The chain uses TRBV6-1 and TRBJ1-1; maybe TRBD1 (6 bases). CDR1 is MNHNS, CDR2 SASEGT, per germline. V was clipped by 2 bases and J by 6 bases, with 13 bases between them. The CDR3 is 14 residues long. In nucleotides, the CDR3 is TGTGCCAGCAGTGAAAAAAACAGGGCTTCTGAAGCTTTCTTT. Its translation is CASSEKNRASEAFF.